This TCR beta chain emerged from a study of beta chain features in type 1 diabetes. Turning to the study itself: Healthy donors and patients had similar age, gender and cell yields.

Germline assignment: CDR1 LGHNA and CDR2 YSLEER. Trimming at V came to 0 bases and at J to 9 bases, leaving 9 bases not matched to a gene. CDR3 length equals 17 residues. The isolated RNA, all of it, was reverse transcribed, so expressed TCRB transcripts were what got sequenced. Produced via immunoSEQ multiplex PCR; TCRdb's table is partial and in-frame only. The sample has hundreds of thousands of clones; roughly 15% are singletons. Cell sorting via CD45RO/CCR7/CD25/CD127/CD95/CD27 was performed to obtain CD4+ naive, central memory, regulatory and stem cell-like memory cells. The study, taken as a whole, reports: Patients with type 1 diabetes carried fewer insertions and had more deletions at their VDJ junctions. TCRB CDR3s from Type 1 diabetes patients were moderately but significantly shorter in all four CD4+ subsets.

Notes on this clone: Its antigen is unknown.

The rearrangement links TRBV4-3 to TRBJ2-1; 12 bases are a match to TRBD2. This sequence was found in a woman between 18 and 30 years old in good health. Sequences were obtained from naive CD4+ T cells from blood. CDR3: CASSQDRPSGRVGEQFF. CDR3 bases: TGCGCCAGCAGCCAAGATCGCCCTAGCGGGAGGGTTGGTGAGCAGTTCTTC.